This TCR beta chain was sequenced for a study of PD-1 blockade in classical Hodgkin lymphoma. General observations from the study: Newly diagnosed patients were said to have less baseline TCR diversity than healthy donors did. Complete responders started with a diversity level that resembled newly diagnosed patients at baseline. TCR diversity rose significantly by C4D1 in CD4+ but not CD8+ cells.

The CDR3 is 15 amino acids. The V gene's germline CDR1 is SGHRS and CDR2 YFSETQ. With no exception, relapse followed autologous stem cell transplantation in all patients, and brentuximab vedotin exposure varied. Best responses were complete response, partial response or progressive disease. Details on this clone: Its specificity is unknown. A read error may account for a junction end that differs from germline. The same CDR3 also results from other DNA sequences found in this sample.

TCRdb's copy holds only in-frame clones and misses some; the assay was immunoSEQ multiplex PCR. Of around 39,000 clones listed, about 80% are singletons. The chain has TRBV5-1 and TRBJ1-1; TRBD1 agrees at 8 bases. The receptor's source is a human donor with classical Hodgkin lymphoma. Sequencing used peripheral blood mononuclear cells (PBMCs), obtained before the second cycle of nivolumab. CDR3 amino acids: CASSTETGAGTEAFF. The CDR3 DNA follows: TGCGCCAGCAGCACAGAGACAGGGGCGGGCACTGAAGCCTTCTTT.